The 8 T cell receptor beta chains in this list originate from one sample, sequenced in a study of blood T cell repertoires in COVID-19. Produced via immunoSEQ multiplex PCR; TCRdb's table is partial and in-frame only. The repertoire holds about 55,000 clones, roughly four fifths seen once, with about 2% in the top ten. Sequenced material: peripheral blood. The receptors were gathered from a woman aged 60 to 75 with acute or convalescent COVID-19.

This chain uses TRBV11-3 with TRBJ2-1, with a possible D match to TRBD2 (6 bases). Germline assignment: CDR1 SGHNT and CDR2 YENEEA. V lost 3 bases, J lost 7 bases, and 16 bases lay in between. This CDR3 spans 15 amino acids. Here the CDR3 DNA reads TGTGCCAGCAGCTTTCTCGGGGGTCCCGATAATGAGCAGTTCTTC. Protein: CASSFLGGPDNEQFF. The variable domain in full, with the rest retrieved from reference TRBV11-3 and TRBJ2-1, is EAGVVQSPRYKIIEKKQPVAFWCNPISGHNTLYWYLQNLGQGPELLIRYENEEAVDDSQLPKDRFSAERLKGVDSTLKIQPAELGDSAVYLCASSFLGGPDNEQFFGPGTRLTVL.

The V and J genes are TRBV9 and TRBJ2-1, with D possibly being TRBD2 (6 bases). Trimming removed 4 bases from V and 5 bases from J, with 19 bases in between. The CDR3 sequence is 16 residues long. Germline V CDR1 and CDR2: SGDLS, YYNGEE. This chain's CDR3 is CASSPSLTGGNNEQFF. The CDR3 nucleotides read TGTGCCAGCAGCCCCAGCCTGACCGGGGGAAACAATGAGCAGTTCTTC.

The chain uses TRBV5-1 and TRBJ1-2; D might be TRBD1 (6 bases). CDR1 SGHRS and CDR2 YFSETQ come from the germline V gene. The CDR3 has 15 residues. Trimming removed 0 bases at V and 4 bases at J, with 13 bases between. CDR3 loop: CASSLASGVTYGYTF. The CDR3, as DNA: TGCGCCAGCAGCTTGGCTTCAGGGGTCACCTATGGCTACACCTTC.

This chain uses TRBV2 with TRBJ2-7; a possible D gene is TRBD2 (6 bases). Trimming removed 2 bases at V and 2 bases at J, with 16 bases between. Per germline, CDR1 SNHLY and CDR2 FYNNEI. CDR3 length: 16 amino acids. The CDR3 DNA sequence: TGTGCCAGCAGTGAAAAGGGGATAGCGGACCCCTACGAGCAGTACTTC. It codes for CASSEKGIADPYEQYF.

This clone was seen a single time. The chain joins TRBV7-9 to TRBJ2-3; weak D call: TRBD1 (6 bases). Germline CDR1 SEHNR, CDR2 FQNEAQ (reference sequence). Trimming shortened V by 5 bases and J by 2 bases, and 11 bases separated the two germline ends. CDR3 length equals 14 residues. CDR3 nucleotides: TGTGCCAGCAGCCCAGGGGTGGACACAGATACGCAGTATTTT. Translated: CASSPGVDTDTQYF.

This clone came up a few times. This sequence joins TRBV25-1 and TRBJ1-5; D possibly corresponds to TRBD1 (6 bases). The V and J ends lost 3 bases and 6 bases respectively, with 12 bases between them. Per the germline V gene, CDR1 is MGHDK and CDR2 is SYGVNS. The CDR3 loop spans 14 amino acids. The CDR3 loop reads CASSEAGASQPQHF. CDR3 nucleotides: TGTGCCAGCAGTGAGGCAGGGGCCAGTCAGCCCCAGCATTTT.

Here the CDR3 reads CASSVASQGYEQFF. CDR3 nucleotides: TGTGCCAGCAGCGTAGCATCCCAGGGGTATGAGCAGTTCTTC. The genes are TRBV9 and TRBJ2-1; the D gene is possibly TRBD1 (6 bases). The V end lost 0 bases, the J end lost 8 bases, and 12 bases lay between the germline ends. This CDR3 has 14 amino acids. Germline lookup yields CDR1 SGDLS and CDR2 YYNGEE.

The rearrangement links TRBV10-3 to TRBJ1-2; D call uncertain. Per the germline V gene, CDR1 is ENHRY and CDR2 is SYGVKD. V shed 0 bases and J shed 5 bases, with 10 bases lying between them. The CDR3 is 14 amino acids. DNA for the CDR3: TGTGCCATCAGTGAGTCCCAGGATCCTTATGGCTACACCTTC. It codes for CAISESQDPYGYTF.